The sequence of this TCR beta chain was determined in a study of T cells in Graves' hyperthyroidism and ophthalmopathy. This clonotype was found once. Germline CDR1 and CDR2: SEHNR and FQNEAQ (reference sequence). This CDR3 spans 16 amino acids. Between the trimmed V and J ends, which lost 4 bases and 3 bases, there was a span of 16 bases. Amplified regions were TCR beta CDR3 sequences from RNA transcripts. First-round RT-PCR with HTBI primers amplified the TCR CDR3 region. TCRdb redid the calling of the multiplex PCR reads with MiXCR, one entry per CDR3 protein. Of about 640,000 distinct CDR3 sequences detected, 20% to 25% appear once; the ten largest clones hold 30% to 40%.

The sample comprised blood. The V gene is TRBV7-9, the J gene TRBJ1-3, with TRBD1 as a possible D gene (5 bases). This clonotype was sampled from a man aged 30 to 39 with Graves' ophthalmopathy. As DNA, the CDR3 is TGTGCCAGCAGCTACCACCTCCTCGGGGGTGGAAACACCATATATTTT. Translating gives CASSYHLLGGGNTIYF.